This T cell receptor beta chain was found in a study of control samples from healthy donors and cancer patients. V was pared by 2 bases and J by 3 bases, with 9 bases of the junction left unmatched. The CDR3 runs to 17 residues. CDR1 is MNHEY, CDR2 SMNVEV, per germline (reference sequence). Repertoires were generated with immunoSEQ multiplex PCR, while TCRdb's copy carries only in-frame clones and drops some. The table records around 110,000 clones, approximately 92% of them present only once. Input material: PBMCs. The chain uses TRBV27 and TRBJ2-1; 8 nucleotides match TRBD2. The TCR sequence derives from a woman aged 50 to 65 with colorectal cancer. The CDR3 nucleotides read TGTGCCAGCAGTTTAATGCTGGCGGGGGGACTCTACAATGAGCAGTTCTTC. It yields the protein CASSLMLAGGLYNEQFF.